What follows are 13 T cell receptor beta chains derived from one specimen sequenced in a study of shared clonotypes between healthy human individuals. Using immunoSEQ multiplex PCR, the repertoire was profiled, and TCRdb retains in-frame clones only, with some absent. The sample consists of about 480,000 clones, over 60% of them appearing once. The sample was PBMCs. These receptors originate from a woman between 40 and 55 years old in good health. Some clones in this sample may be carry-over from other donors' samples.

This clone was counted a few times. The chain uses TRBV7-2 and TRBJ2-5, with TRBD1 identical over 8 bases. CDR1 and CDR2 from the germline V gene are SGHTA and FQGNSA. After removal of 2 bases from V and 4 bases from J, the junction contained 6 bases not matched to a gene. The CDR3 covers 15 residues. The DNA of the CDR3 is TGTGCCAGCAGCTTACAGGGGGCGGTATTAGAGACCCAGTACTTC. It codes for CASSLQGAVLETQYF.

The chain uses TRBV11-2 and TRBJ2-7; TRBD1 aligns across 8 bases. This CDR3 comprises 17 residues. With 4 bases clipped from V and 0 bases from J, the junction kept 11 bases outside the gene matches. CDR1 and CDR2 (germline): SGHAT, FQNNGV. Written as DNA, the CDR3 is TGTGCCAGCAGCTCTAGGAGGGACAGGCTCCCCTCCTACGAGCAGTACTTC. This encodes CASSSRRDRLPSYEQYF. Full variable domain (remainder filled in from reference TRBV11-2 and TRBJ2-7): EAGVAQSPRYKIIEKRQSVAFWCNPISGHATLYWYQQILGQGPKLLIQFQNNGVVDDSQLPKDRFSAERLKGVDSTLKIQPAKLEDSAVYLCASSSRRDRLPSYEQYFGPGTRLTVT.

This chain links TRBV9 with TRBJ1-1; no reliable D call. Per germline, CDR1 SGDLS and CDR2 YYNGEE. V lost 0 bases to trimming and J lost 3 bases, with 9 bases between them. The CDR3 has 14 residues. CDR3 coding DNA: TGTGCCAGCAGCGTAGAGATGCAGGACACTGAAGCTTTCTTT. This codes for CASSVEMQDTEAFF.

The rearrangement joins TRBV10-3 to TRBJ2-7, with TRBD1 identical over 9 bases. J gave up 6 bases and V 2 bases, and 5 bases lay outside the gene matches. The CDR3 length is 14 residues. CDR1 and CDR2 (germline): ENHRY, SYGVKD. CDR3 in DNA: TGTGCCATCAGTGAGCAGGGACAGGGCTCCGAGCAGTACTTC. Its translation: CAISEQGQGSEQYF.

This sequence joins TRBV5-1 and TRBJ2-1; 14 nucleotides match TRBD2. The CDR3 length is 18 residues. The germline gives CDR1 SGHRS, CDR2 YFSETQ. V was clipped by 4 bases and J by 3 bases; unmatched bases: 9. CDR3 sequence: CASSTGTSGSPVYNEQFF. CDR3 DNA sequence: TGCGCCAGCAGCACAGGGACTAGCGGGAGCCCCGTCTACAATGAGCAGTTCTTC. Drawing the rest from reference TRBV5-1 and TRBJ2-1, the complete variable domain is KAGVTQTPRYLIKTRGQQVTLSCSPISGHRSVSWYQQTPGQGLQFLFEYFSETQRNKGNFPGRFSGRQFSNSRSEMNVSTLELGDSALYLCASSTGTSGSPVYNEQFFGPGTRLTVL.

V gene TRBV18 combines with J gene TRBJ2-4; weak D call: TRBD1 (6 bases). CDR1 and CDR2 from the germline V gene are KGHSH and LQKENI. CDR3 length: 15 residues. Trimming removed 4 bases at V and 5 bases at J, with 15 bases between. The CDR3 DNA reads TGTGCCAGCTCACGATCACAGGGAGTTGAAAACATTCAGTACTTC. Translated, it gives CASSRSQGVENIQYF.

V usage is TRBV28 and J usage is TRBJ1-1; TRBD1 matches at 8 bases. Germline CDR1 reads MDHEN; CDR2 reads SYDVKM. V gave up 7 bases and J gave up 5 bases; unmatched junction bases: 12. The CDR3 is 15 amino acids. The CDR3 here is CASKPPAGGITEAFF. In DNA, the CDR3 is TGTGCCAGCAAGCCCCCGGCAGGGGGCATTACTGAAGCTTTCTTT.

This clone was counted only a few times. This chain links TRBV28 with TRBJ1-2; D is possibly TRBD1 (6 bases). The CDR3 runs 14 residues. V was clipped by 5 bases and J by 4 bases, with 14 bases between them. Germline V lookup: CDR1 MDHEN, CDR2 SYDVKM. DNA for the CDR3: TGTGCCAGCAGTACAGGGTATCTTAGCTATGGCTACACCTTC. It encodes CASSTGYLSYGYTF.

The rearrangement joins TRBV27 to TRBJ2-1, with D unresolved. CDR3 length equals 13 residues. Deletions cut 5 bases from V and 4 bases from J, with 9 bases between. Germline V gene data show CDR1 as MNHEY and CDR2 as SMNVEV (reference sequence). CDR3 nucleotides: TGTGCCAGCAGTACCCCCCTATACAATGAGCAGTTCTTC. Its translation is CASSTPLYNEQFF.

This clone was counted once. J is TRBJ2-7 and V is TRBV19, with TRBD1 identical over 9 bases. CDR1 LNHDA and CDR2 SQIVND come from the germline V gene (reference sequence). After removal of 3 bases from V and 5 bases from J, the junction contained 5 bases not matched to a gene. The CDR3 runs 14 residues. This CDR3 is CASSIRDRAHEQYF. CDR3 DNA: TGTGCCAGTAGTATCCGGGACAGGGCTCACGAGCAGTACTTC.

The chain joins TRBV15 to TRBJ2-5; 8 nucleotides line up with TRBD2. Germline V gene sequence: CDR1 LNHNV, CDR2 YYDKDF (reference sequence). V was pared by 0 bases and J by 3 bases, with 6 bases of the junction left unmatched. CDR3 length: 16 residues. The DNA for the CDR3 is TGTGCCACCAGCAGAGAAAAGGAGGGACTAGAAGAGACCCAGTACTTC. Protein: CATSREKEGLEETQYF. Complete variable domain (other parts from reference TRBV15 and TRBJ2-5): DAMVIQNPRYQVTQFGKPVTLSCSQTLNHNVMYWYQQKSSQAPKLLFHYYDKDFNNEADTPDNFQSRRPNTSFCFLDIRSPGLGDTAMYLCATSREKEGLEETQYFGPGTRLLVL.

This clone was seen only a few times. The J gene is TRBJ1-2, the V gene TRBV5-1; weak D call: TRBD1 (5 bases). In germline, CDR1 is SGHRS, CDR2 YFSETQ. There are 13 residues in the CDR3. V gave up 4 bases and J gave up 8 bases, with 15 bases separating them. In DNA, the CDR3 is TGCGCCAGCAGCACCGCCCGTGGGGACGGCTACACCTTC. Encoded protein: CASSTARGDGYTF.

Remarks on this clone: It may be a read error: a sequence one base away is much more abundant. This rearrangement joins TRBV2 to TRBJ1-4; D not resolved. CDR3 length equals 13 residues. Germline CDR1 SNHLY, CDR2 FYNNEI. The CDR3 nucleotides are TGTGCCAGCTTAGAGGGATGGAATGAAACACTGTTTTTT. It encodes CASLEGWNETLFF.